The 25 T cell receptor beta chains below come from one sample, sequenced in a study of breast tumors, draining lymph nodes, adjacent tissues. TCRdb redid the calling of the multiplex PCR reads with MiXCR, one entry per CDR3 protein. This sample yields about 8,300 distinct CDR3 sequences, of which roughly 41% are seen a single time; 11% to 15% belongs to the top ten. Sequences were obtained from tumor-adjacent breast tissue. These receptors were taken from a female donor with breast cancer. Some clones in this sample may be carry-over from other donors' samples.

By share, this clonotype ranks as medium-sized. The chain combines TRBV20-1 with TRBJ1-5; D is unresolved. The CDR3 is made up of 15 amino acids. Trimming pared 4 bases from V and 5 bases from J, leaving 18 bases between. CDR1 and CDR2 (germline): DFQATT, SNEGSKA (reference sequence). CDR3 amino acids: CSATLGNGEYQPQHF. The CDR3 DNA follows: TGCAGTGCTACGTTGGGTAACGGGGAATATCAGCCCCAGCATTTT.

This clonotype was seen many times. The V and J genes are TRBV11-2 and TRBJ2-7; 8 bases line up with TRBD1. Per germline, CDR1 SGHAT and CDR2 FQNNGV. The CDR3 runs 15 residues. V was pared by 1 base and J by 3 bases, with 5 bases of the junction left unmatched. The DNA of the CDR3 is TGTGCCAGCAGCTTAGGACAGGGGAATATCTACGAGCAGTACTTC. Its protein is CASSLGQGNIYEQYF.

This clonotype was picked up many times. The chain combines TRBV2 with TRBJ1-1, with a weak D call TRBD1 (5 bases). In germline, CDR1 is SNHLY, CDR2 FYNNEI. The CDR3 extends over 13 amino acids. Trimming left V 6 bases short and J 1 base short, with 9 bases between. The CDR3 region has the DNA TGTGCCAGCAGCCAAGGGGAGAACACTGAAGCTTTCTTT. Residues: CASSQGENTEAFF.

As for this clonotype: Possible read error: a much larger clone is one base away. V gene TRBV19 combines with J gene TRBJ2-4; either TRBD1 or TRBD2 may supply D (5 bases each). The CDR3 length is 13 residues. Looked up from germline, CDR1 is LNHDA and CDR2 is SQIVND (reference sequence). The CDR3 loop reads CASLGYVEDIRYF. In DNA form, the CDR3 reads TGTGCCAGCCTGGGGTATGTGGAGGACATTCGGTACTTC. The full variable domain, rest sourced from reference TRBV19 and TRBJ2-4, is DGGITQSPKYLFRKEGQNVTLSCEQNLNHDAMYWYRQDPGQGLRLIYYSQIVNDFQKGDIAEGYSVSREKKESFPLTVTSAQKNPTAFYLCASLGYVEDIRYFGAGTRLSVL.

This clonotype has at least ten counts. The chain employs TRBV2 and TRBJ2-2; 7 positions match TRBD2. CDR3 size: 15 residues. CDR1 is SNHLY and CDR2 is FYNNEI in the germline V gene. Unmatched junction bases numbered 6, after V lost 3 bases and J lost 5 bases. The DNA of the CDR3 is TGTGCCAGCAGTGACGGACTAGTAGGTACCGGGGAGCTGTTTTTT. It codes for CASSDGLVGTGELFF.

This clonotype was seen ten or more times. The chain is built from TRBV7-2 and TRBJ1-5; D unclear. V was trimmed by 1 base and J by 4 bases, leaving 5 bases between them. Per the germline V gene, CDR1 is SGHTA and CDR2 is FQGNSA. The CDR3 is 13 residues long. CDR3 DNA: TGTGCCAGCAGCTTAGAGCTTAATCAGCCCCAGCATTTT. It encodes CASSLELNQPQHF.

This clonotype rates as medium-sized (0.01 to 0.1%). The chain joins TRBV30 to TRBJ2-1; 10 nucleotides line up with TRBD1. The germline V gene encodes CDR1 GTSNPN and CDR2 SVGIG (reference sequence). The V and J ends lost 7 bases and 4 bases, in that order; junction bases with no gene match: 13. The CDR3 has 16 residues. The CDR3 spells CALGTGARKRYNEQFF. In DNA form, the CDR3 reads TGTGCCTTGGGGACAGGGGCCCGTAAGAGATACAATGAGCAGTTCTTC.

This clonotype is medium-sized. This chain uses TRBV13 with TRBJ2-7, with no clear D. With 1 base removed from V and 6 bases from J, the gap between germline ends came to 10 bases. The CDR3 totals 13 residues. CDR1 is PRHDT and CDR2 is FYEKMQ in the germline V gene (reference sequence). CDR3: CASSLVRQAEQYF. The CDR3 nucleotides read TGTGCCAGCAGCTTAGTGAGGCAGGCCGAGCAGTACTTC.

This clonotype has a handful of counts. This chain joins TRBV5-1 and TRBJ1-1; the D gene is possibly TRBD1 (6 bases). The CDR3 runs to 16 residues. Germline values: CDR1 SGHRS, CDR2 YFSETQ. Trimming took off 4 bases at V and 6 bases at J, with 22 bases between the two ends. CDR3 coding DNA: TGCGCCAGCAGCGTATCTCAACAGGGACTCTTGGCTGAAGCTTTCTTT. Protein: CASSVSQQGLLAEAFF.

A note on this clonotype: The junction differs from germline at one of its ends, possibly a read error. This chain uses TRBV12-3 or TRBV12-4 with TRBJ2-7; tentatively, D is TRBD1 or TRBD2 (5 bases each). The CDR3 sequence is 13 residues long. The CDR3 region has the DNA TGTGCCAGTAGTTTAGAGAGGGGCGCCGAGCAGTACTTC. It translates to CASSLERGAEQYF.

The CDR3 DNA sequence: TGTGCCAGCAGCTTACCCGGTGGACAAGTCCCGGCCCAGTACTTC. This translates into CASSLPGGQVPAQYF. V usage is TRBV12-3 or TRBV12-4 and J usage is TRBJ2-5; D is perhaps TRBD1 (5 bases). The V and J ends lost 6 bases and 9 bases respectively, with 23 bases between them. This CDR3 comprises 15 residues.

This clonotype was recorded many times. The chain uses TRBV2 and TRBJ2-5; D gene uncertain. V lost 6 bases to trimming and J lost 3 bases, with 8 bases between them. Germline loops: CDR1 SNHLY, CDR2 FYNNEI. This CDR3 spans 12 amino acids. The CDR3 DNA reads as TGTGCCAGCAGCTTCTCAAAAGAGACCCAGTACTTC. Its translation is CASSFSKETQYF. The full variable domain, completed using reference TRBV2 and TRBJ2-5, is EPEVTQTPSHQVTQMGQEVILRCVPISNHLYFYWYRQILGQKVEFLVSFYNNEISEKSEIFDDQFSVERPDGSNFTLKIRSTKLEDSAMYFCASSFSKETQYFGPGTRLLVL.

Turning to this clonotype: This may be a read error: a much more frequent sequence differs by one nucleotide. The chain joins TRBV12-5 to TRBJ2-5, with 7 bases matching TRBD2. From germline, CDR1 is LGHNT and CDR2 FRNRAP. The ends lost 7 bases at V and 4 bases at J; junction bases unmatched: 9. The CDR3 extends over 14 amino acids. The CDR3 nucleotides read TGTGCTAGTGCCAACAGCGGGGTTGGAGAGACCCAGTACTTC. Encoded protein: CASANSGVGETQYF.

This clonotype ranks as medium-sized. The V and J genes are TRBV6-5 and TRBJ2-7; D is perhaps TRBD1 (5 bases). The CDR3 has 11 amino acids. V shed 6 bases and J shed 4 bases, with 7 bases lying between them. Germline lookup yields CDR1 MNHEY and CDR2 SVGAGI. The CDR3 reads CASSRDYEQYF. In nucleotides, the CDR3 is TGTGCCAGCAGCAGGGATTACGAGCAGTACTTC.

In its sample, this clonotype ranks as medium-sized (0.01 to 0.1%). This chain joins TRBV4-2 and TRBJ1-6; 7 bases match TRBD1. The V gene's germline CDR1 is LGHNA and CDR2 YNFKEQ. After removal of 2 bases from V and 5 bases from J, the junction contained 6 bases not matched to a gene. CDR3 length equals 16 residues. In DNA form, the CDR3 reads TGTGCCAGCAGCCAAAGAGGGGGACAGCATAATTCACCCCTCCACTTT. This codes for CASSQRGGQHNSPLHF.

This clonotype ranks as medium-sized. V usage is TRBV7-6 and J usage is TRBJ1-5; D gene ambiguous. V was shortened by 1 base and J by 9 bases, with 13 bases between the two germline ends. The CDR3 consists of 14 residues. Looked up from germline, CDR1 is SGHVS and CDR2 is FNYEAQ. The CDR3 loop reads CASSLGWGGSPQHF. The CDR3 DNA follows: TGTGCCAGCAGCTTAGGTTGGGGAGGCTCGCCCCAGCATTTT. The variable domain in full, completed from reference TRBV7-6 and TRBJ1-5, reads GAGVSQSPRYKVTKRGQDVALRCDPISGHVSLYWYRQALGQGPEFLTYFNYEAQQDKSGLPNDRFSAERPEGSISTLTIQRTEQRDSAMYRCASSLGWGGSPQHFGDGTRLSIL.

This clonotype is termed medium-sized. The chain couples TRBV2 to TRBJ1-6, with D hard to call. In germline, CDR1 is SNHLY, CDR2 FYNNEI. The CDR3 loop spans 16 amino acids. Trimming stripped 6 bases from V and 4 bases from J, with 16 bases between. The CDR3 DNA sequence: TGTGCCAGCAGCCGGAATTTACAGACTTATAATTCACCCCTCCACTTT. Protein product: CASSRNLQTYNSPLHF.

Only a few counts were recorded for this clonotype. Given a much more abundant clone one base away, this may be a read error. This CDR3 is CASRVSVAGELVF. The CDR3 nucleotides read TGTGCCAGTAGGGTGTCGGTCGCCGGGGAGCTGGTTTTT. The chain couples TRBV19 to TRBJ2-2; possible D gene TRBD2, 5 bases. Germline V gene data show CDR1 as LNHDA and CDR2 as SQIVND (reference sequence). The CDR3 is 13 residues long.

This clonotype ranks as medium-sized. The J gene is TRBJ1-4, the V gene TRBV7-8, with a weak D call TRBD1 (5 bases). V gave up 10 bases and J gave up 2 bases, with 14 bases separating them. Germline V gives CDR1 SGHVS, CDR2 FQNEAQ. This CDR3 region has 14 residues. CDR3 nucleotides: TGTGCCACTGGGGGTTTAGGGACTAATGAAAAACTGTTTTTT. Its translation: CATGGLGTNEKLFF. The whole variable domain, filled in from reference TRBV7-8 and TRBJ1-4, reads GAGVSQSPRYKVAKRGQDVALRCDPISGHVSLFWYQQALGQGPEFLTYFQNEAQLDKSGLPSDRFFAERPEGSVSTLKIQRTQQEDSAVYLCATGGLGTNEKLFFGSGTQLSVL.

This clonotype was seen repeatedly, ten times or more. The gene calls are TRBV5-8 and TRBJ1-6, with TRBD1 identical over 7 bases. The CDR3 consists of 14 residues. Germline CDR1 SGHTS, CDR2 YDEGEE. V trimming: 2 bases; J trimming: 8 bases; junction bases outside the gene matches: 4. The CDR3 DNA sequence: TGTGCCAGCAGCTTACAGGGGCAATATTCACCCCTCCACTTT. Amino acids: CASSLQGQYSPLHF.

The rearrangement joins TRBV29-1 to TRBJ2-7, with 7 bases lining up with TRBD1. Germline V gene lookup returns CDR1 SQVTM and CDR2 ANQGSEA. The V segment lost 6 bases and the J segment 5 bases; nucleotides outside the gene matches: 19. The CDR3 is 16 residues long. The CDR3 DNA reads as TGCAGCGTCCGGAGGACCCCGACAGGGACGAGAAACGAGCAGTACTTC. This translates into CSVRRTPTGTRNEQYF.

Ten or more counts support this clonotype. The rearrangement links TRBV28 to TRBJ1-2, with TRBD1 as a possible D gene (5 bases). This CDR3 region has 15 residues. CDR1 MDHEN and CDR2 SYDVKM come from the germline V gene. V dropped 9 bases and J dropped 7 bases, with 24 bases sitting between them. Here the CDR3 reads CASQPQPRGAIGYTF. The CDR3 DNA reads TGTGCCAGTCAACCCCAGCCCCGGGGCGCGATTGGCTACACCTTC.

At least ten counts were recorded for this clonotype. V usage is TRBV6-4 and J usage is TRBJ2-6; D not resolved. V lost 2 bases, J lost 0 bases, and 2 bases lay in between. From germline, CDR1 is MRHNA and CDR2 SNTAGT. CDR3 size: 14 residues. The chain's CDR3 is CASSDNSGANVLTF. For the CDR3, the DNA is TGTGCCAGCAGTGACAACTCTGGGGCCAACGTCCTGACTTTC.

In this sample, this clonotype turned up many times. At one boundary the junction diverges from the germline segment, which might be a read error. The chain has TRBV30 and TRBJ2-1; 11 bases align to TRBD2. The CDR3 loop spans 12 amino acids. Germline V gives CDR1 GTSNPN, CDR2 SVGIG (reference sequence). CDR3 in amino acids: CAWSIAGGLEVF. Written as DNA, the CDR3 is TGTGCCTGGAGTATAGCGGGAGGGCTCGAGGTCTTC.

This clonotype is medium-sized by share. This sequence joins TRBV7-3 and TRBJ2-1, with D tentatively TRBD2 (7 bases). Per the germline V gene, CDR1 is SGHTA and CDR2 is FQGTGA. This CDR3 region has 15 residues. The V end was cut by 11 bases, the J end by 9 bases, with 26 bases between. CDR3 DNA: TGTGCCTCCGGGGGGCCAGGGAGCGGTCCGGGTGAGCAGTTCTTC. Translation gives CASGGPGSGPGEQFF.